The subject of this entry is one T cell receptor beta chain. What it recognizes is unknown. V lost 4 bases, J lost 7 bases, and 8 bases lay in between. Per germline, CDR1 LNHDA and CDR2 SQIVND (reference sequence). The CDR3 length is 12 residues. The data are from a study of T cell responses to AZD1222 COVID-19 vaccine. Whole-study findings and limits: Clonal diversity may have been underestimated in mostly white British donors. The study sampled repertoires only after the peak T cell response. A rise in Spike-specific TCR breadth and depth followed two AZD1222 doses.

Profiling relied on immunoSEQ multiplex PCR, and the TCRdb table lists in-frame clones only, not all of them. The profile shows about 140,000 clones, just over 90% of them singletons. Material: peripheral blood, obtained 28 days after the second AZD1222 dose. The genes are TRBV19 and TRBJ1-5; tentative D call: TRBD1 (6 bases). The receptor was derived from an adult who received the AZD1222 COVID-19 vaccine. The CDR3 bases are TGTGCCAGTAGTACAGGGGTCCAGCCCCAGCATTTT. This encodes CASSTGVQPQHF.